The 15 T cell receptor beta chains listed next were all sequenced from one sample in a study of blood T cell repertoires in COVID-19 (dated by TCRdb to 2019 to 2021). The library was obtained by the immunoSEQ multiplex PCR assay. TCRdb re-hosts the immuneACCESS table, in-frame sequences only. Its copies lack some clones; in the studies checked, an unresolved V gene accounts for under half of them, and the cause for the rest is not known. This sample holds around 160,000 clones; 84% were observed only once. The ten largest make up 5.8% of the sample. Source material: PBMCs or T cells enriched from blood (not recorded which). Receptors were obtained from a woman aged 45-59 years who had been exposed to COVID-19.

The chain recombines TRBV28 with TRBJ1-2, with 11 bases lining up with TRBD1. Trimming took 4 bases from V and 6 from J; bases not matched to a gene: 7. CDR1 is MDHEN and CDR2 is SYDVKM in the germline V gene. The CDR3 is 15 residues long. CDR3 protein: CASSYAGTGGDGYTF. CDR3 bases: TGTGCCAGCAGTTATGCCGGGACAGGGGGAGATGGCTACACCTTC.

The J gene is TRBJ2-5, the V gene TRBV6-2 or TRBV6-3; 7 positions agree with TRBD2. With 6 bases clipped from V and 5 bases from J, the junction kept 12 bases outside the gene matches. This CDR3 has 15 amino acids. Germline V gives CDR1 MNHEY, CDR2 SVGEGT. The CDR3 loop reads CASSPTFGGIETQYF. The CDR3 coding sequence is TGTGCCAGCAGCCCCACTTTCGGGGGGATCGAGACCCAGTACTTC.

The V call is TRBV3-1 (or the pseudogene TRBV3-2), the J call TRBJ1-2; perhaps TRBD1 as D (5 bases). The germline V gene has CDR1 LGHDT and CDR2 YNNKEL (reference sequence). This CDR3 contains 20 residues. Deletions cut 4 bases from V and 4 bases from J, with 31 bases between. CDR3 sequence reads: CASSPTHFGGRELSIYGYTF. The CDR3 coding sequence is TGTGCCAGCAGCCCAACGCATTTCGGTGGCAGGGAACTTTCCATCTATGGCTACACCTTC.

The rearrangement joins TRBV15 to TRBJ2-1; 8 positions agree with TRBD2. V gave up 5 bases and J gave up 4 bases; unmatched junction bases: 10. CDR1 is LNHNV and CDR2 is YYDKDF in the germline V gene (reference sequence). This CDR3 contains 16 residues. This CDR3 is CATSAQAGGGYNEQFF. Written as DNA, the CDR3 is TGTGCCACCAGCGCCCAGGCGGGAGGTGGGTACAATGAGCAGTTCTTC.

This chain joins TRBV5-1 and TRBJ1-1; D not resolved. This CDR3 has 14 residues. From germline, CDR1 is SGHRS and CDR2 YFSETQ. Trimming took off 0 bases at V and 0 bases at J, with 6 bases between the two ends. The CDR3 spells CASSLGRVNTEAFF. CDR3 sequence (DNA): TGCGCCAGCAGCTTGGGCCGAGTGAACACTGAAGCTTTCTTT.

There are a few counts of this clone. V usage is TRBV5-1 and J usage is TRBJ1-1; D possibly corresponds to TRBD1 (5 bases). From germline, CDR1 is SGHRS and CDR2 YFSETQ. The length of the CDR3 is 17 residues. Trimming pared 0 bases from V and 3 bases from J, leaving 18 bases between. The CDR3 sequence is CASSLGQGNRWDTEAFF. Here the CDR3 DNA reads TGCGCCAGCAGCTTGGGGCAGGGCAACCGGTGGGACACTGAAGCTTTCTTT. The variable domain in full, with the rest retrieved from reference TRBV5-1 and TRBJ1-1, is KAGVTQTPRYLIKTRGQQVTLSCSPISGHRSVSWYQQTPGQGLQFLFEYFSETQRNKGNFPGRFSGRQFSNSRSEMNVSTLELGDSALYLCASSLGQGNRWDTEAFFGQGTRLTVV.

The rearrangement links TRBV7-8 to TRBJ1-1, with D tentatively TRBD1 (6 bases). Germline CDR1 and CDR2: SGHVS and FQNEAQ. CDR3 size: 14 residues. V was shortened by 4 bases and J by 0 bases, with 9 bases between the two germline ends. This CDR3 reads CASSSDSMNTEAFF. The CDR3 coding sequence is TGTGCCAGCAGCTCGGACAGCATGAACACTGAAGCTTTCTTT.

This chain joins TRBV27 and TRBJ1-5; TRBD1 matches at 7 bases. Germline trimming cut 6 bases from V and 4 bases from J; bases unmatched to any gene: 3. The CDR3 totals 13 residues. The germline gives CDR1 MNHEY, CDR2 SMNVEV (reference sequence). CDR3 protein: CASRGQTNQPQHF. For the CDR3, the DNA is TGTGCCAGCAGGGGACAGACTAATCAGCCCCAGCATTTT.

This chain links TRBV5-8 with TRBJ1-6; TRBD1 matches at 7 bases. Germline-derived CDR1 and CDR2 are SGHTS and YDEGEE. The V and J ends lost 0 bases and 7 bases, in that order; junction bases with no gene match: 4. This CDR3 region has 15 residues. The CDR3 is CASSLALTGNSPLHF. The CDR3 nucleotides are TGTGCCAGCAGCTTGGCCTTGACAGGGAATTCACCCCTCCACTTT. The full variable domain, its missing parts supplied by reference TRBV5-8 and TRBJ1-6, is EAGVTQSPTHLIKTRGQQATLRCSPISGHTSVYWYQQALGLGLQFLLWYDEGEERNRGNFPPRFSGRQFPNYSSELNVNALELEDSALYLCASSLALTGNSPLHFGNGTRLTVT.

The V gene is TRBV9, the J gene TRBJ2-1, with 7 bases identical to TRBD2. The J segment lost 12 bases and the V segment lost 4 bases, leaving 19 bases of the junction unmatched. This CDR3 is built from 16 residues. The germline V gene encodes CDR1 SGDLS and CDR2 YYNGEE. The CDR3 bases are TGTGCCAGCAGCATACAACCGGGACTATCGGGGCGGGCGCAGTTCTTC. Translating it yields CASSIQPGLSGRAQFF.

The chain is built from TRBV6-2 or TRBV6-3 and TRBJ1-1; D is possibly TRBD1 (5 bases). The V end lost 5 bases, the J end lost 6 bases, and 7 bases lay between the germline ends. Germline V CDR1 and CDR2: MNHEY, SVGEGT. The CDR3 contains 11 residues. CDR3 protein: CASSRGSEAFF. Written as DNA, the CDR3 is TGTGCCAGCAGTCGGGGGTCTGAAGCTTTCTTT.

This chain joins TRBV9 and TRBJ2-1, with TRBD1 identical over 8 bases. CDR1 SGDLS and CDR2 YYNGEE come from the germline V gene. The CDR3 sequence is 17 residues long. Trimming cost V 3 bases and J 6 bases; bases outside gene matches: 14. This chain's CDR3 is CASSASGTGPGGNEQFF. The CDR3 DNA reads as TGTGCCAGCAGCGCGTCCGGGACAGGTCCTGGGGGCAATGAGCAGTTCTTC. The full variable domain, rest sourced from reference TRBV9 and TRBJ2-1, is DSGVTQTPKHLITATGQRVTLRCSPRSGDLSVYWYQQSLDQGLQFLIQYYNGEERAKGNILERFSAQQFPDLHSELNLSSLELGDSALYFCASSASGTGPGGNEQFFGPGTRLTVL.

This clone was observed a single time. This rearrangement joins TRBV5-4 to TRBJ2-3, with 14 bases identical to TRBD2. J lost 5 bases, V lost 4 bases, and 3 bases had no gene match. The CDR3 is 15 amino acids. Germline lookup yields CDR1 SGHNT and CDR2 YYREEE (reference sequence). This CDR3 is CASSPGTSGRDTQYF. CDR3 nucleotide sequence: TGTGCCAGCAGCCCCGGGACTAGCGGGAGAGATACGCAGTATTTT.

The V and J genes are TRBV5-4 and TRBJ2-5, with 12 bases identical to TRBD2. Trimming at V came to 1 base and at J to 5 bases, leaving 3 bases not matched to a gene. Germline CDR1 SGHNT, CDR2 YYREEE (reference sequence). The CDR3 spans 15 residues. The CDR3 loop is CASSLNLAGGETQYF. CDR3 in DNA: TGTGCCAGCAGCTTGAACCTAGCGGGGGGGGAGACCCAGTACTTC. Combining the CDR3 with reference TRBV5-4 and TRBJ2-5 gives the whole variable domain ETGVTQSPTHLIKTRGQQVTLRCSSQSGHNTVSWYQQALGQGPQFIFQYYREEENGRGNFPPRFSGLQFPNYSSELNVNALELDDSALYLCASSLNLAGGETQYFGPGTRLLVL.

The chain employs TRBV19 and TRBJ2-1, with a possible D match to TRBD1 (5 bases). The CDR3 is 15 residues long. Germline V gene sequence: CDR1 LNHDA, CDR2 SQIVND (reference sequence). V lost 3 bases, J lost 6 bases, and 15 bases lay in between. The CDR3 DNA sequence: TGTGCCAGTAGTATTGGGGCAGTCGGAAGCAATGAGCAGTTCTTC. Protein product: CASSIGAVGSNEQFF.